This T cell receptor beta chain was recovered during a study of cytomegalovirus exposure and HLA in healthy donors. Turning to this clone: Antigen unknown.

Vbeta (60) and Jbeta (13) primers were used in the PCR. Using immunoSEQ multiplex PCR, the repertoire was profiled, and TCRdb retains in-frame clones only, with some absent. This table has around 140,000 clones, 80% to 90% appearing once. Study outcomes and limitations: Immune exposure data for these donors was limited to CMV serostatus.

The CDR3 contains 14 residues. Germline-derived CDR1 and CDR2 are LGHNA and YSLEER. The V and J ends lost 0 bases and 4 bases respectively, with 7 bases between them. The V gene is TRBV4-3, the J gene TRBJ1-5; possibly TRBD1 for D (6 bases). The sequence came from a woman aged 25 to 45 in good health and CMV-seronegative. Specimen: PBMCs. CDR3 amino acids: CASSQDRGNQPQHF. In DNA, the CDR3 is TGCGCCAGCAGCCAAGACAGGGGAAATCAGCCCCAGCATTTT.